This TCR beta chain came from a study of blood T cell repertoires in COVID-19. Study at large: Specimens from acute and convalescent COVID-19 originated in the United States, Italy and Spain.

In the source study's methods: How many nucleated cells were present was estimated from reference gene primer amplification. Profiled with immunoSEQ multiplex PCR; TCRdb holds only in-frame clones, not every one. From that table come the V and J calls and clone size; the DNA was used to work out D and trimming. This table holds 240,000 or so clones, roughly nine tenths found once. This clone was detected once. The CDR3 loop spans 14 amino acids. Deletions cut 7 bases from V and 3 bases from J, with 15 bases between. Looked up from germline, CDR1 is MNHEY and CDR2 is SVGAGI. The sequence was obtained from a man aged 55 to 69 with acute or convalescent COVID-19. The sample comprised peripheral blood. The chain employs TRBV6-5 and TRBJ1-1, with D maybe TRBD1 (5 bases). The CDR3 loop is CASTGRDGDTEAFF. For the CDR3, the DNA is TGTGCCAGCACGGGGCGGGACGGGGACACTGAAGCTTTCTTT.